Given below is one TCR beta chain in context. Its antigen is not known. Here immunoSEQ multiplex PCR was the method, and the copy in TCRdb shows in-frame clones only, minus some. The data hold about 110,000 clones, with 80% to 90% observed a single time. The data belong to a study of T cell responses to AZD1222 COVID-19 vaccine. Study results and limitations: Reportedly, nearly half the spike-specific TCRs target unmutated variant regions. Researchers took repertoire samples only after the peak T cell response had come. The number of AZD1222 recipients seropositive at baseline was only five or six.

The germline CDR1 and CDR2 sequences are SGHRS and YFSETQ. V lost 5 bases, J lost 3 bases, and 12 bases lay in between. This CDR3 has 13 amino acids. The receptor was isolated from an adult who received the AZD1222 COVID-19 vaccine. The source material was peripheral blood, sampled 28 days after the second AZD1222 dose. The J gene is TRBJ2-7, the V gene TRBV5-1; tentative D call: TRBD1 (5 bases). The CDR3 loop reads CASRDTWDYEQYF. The CDR3 nucleotides are TGCGCCAGCAGGGACACGTGGGACTACGAGCAGTACTTC.